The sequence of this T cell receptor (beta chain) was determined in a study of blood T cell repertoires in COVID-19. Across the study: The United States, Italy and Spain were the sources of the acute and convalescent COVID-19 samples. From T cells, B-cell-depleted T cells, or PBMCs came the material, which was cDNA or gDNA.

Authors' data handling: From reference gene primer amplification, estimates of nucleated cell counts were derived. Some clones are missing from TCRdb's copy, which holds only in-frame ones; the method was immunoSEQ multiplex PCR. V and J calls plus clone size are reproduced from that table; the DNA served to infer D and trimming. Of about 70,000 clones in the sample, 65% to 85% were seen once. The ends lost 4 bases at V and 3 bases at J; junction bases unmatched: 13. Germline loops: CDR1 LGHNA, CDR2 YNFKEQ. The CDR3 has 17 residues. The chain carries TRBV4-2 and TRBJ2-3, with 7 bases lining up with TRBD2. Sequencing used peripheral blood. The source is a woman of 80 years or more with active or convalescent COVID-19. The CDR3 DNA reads TGTGCCAGCAGCCCCTACTGGGGTGGCGGGGGAACAGATACGCAGTATTTT. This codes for CASSPYWGGGGTDTQYF.